The rows below give T cell receptor beta chains drawn from one sample of a study of T cell responses to AZD1222 COVID-19 vaccine. TCRdb keeps only in-frame clones here, not all; method: immunoSEQ multiplex PCR. The profile shows tens of thousands of clones, 80% to 90% of them singletons. Sample: peripheral blood, taken 28 days after the second AZD1222 dose. The receptors were sampled from an adult who received the AZD1222 COVID-19 vaccine. The CDR3 runs from the conserved cysteine through the conserved F or W. A D gene is named only where the DNA matches it firmly. Size tells how often a clone was seen (once, few, many) or the class of an expanded clone, and some rows leave it out.

v_gene	d_gene	abundance	j_gene	CDR3aa	CDR3nt
TRBV28	TRBD1	NA	TRBJ1-5	CASIKGGNSNQPQHF	TGTGCCAGCATCAAAGGGGGCAATAGCAATCAGCCCCAGCATTTT
TRBV4-2	TRBD1	NA	TRBJ1-5	CASSPDLRGDQPQHF	TGTGCCAGCAGCCCGGACCTCAGGGGGGATCAGCCCCAGCATTTT
TRBV6-6	TRBD1	once	TRBJ1-5	CASLRQGTQPQHF	TGTGCCAGCCTAAGACAGGGAACTCAGCCCCAGCATTTT
TRBV4-1	NA	NA	TRBJ2-3	CASSRGSSDFLYTDTQYF	TGCGCCAGCAGTCGGGGTTCCAGCGACTTTCTTTACACAGATACGCAGTATTTT
TRBV27	TRBD1	few	TRBJ2-7	CASSRGQVYEQYF	TGTGCCAGCAGCCGAGGACAGGTCTACGAGCAGTACTTC
TRBV6-6	NA	NA	TRBJ2-3	CASIASGDTDTQYF	TGTGCCAGCATCGCATCGGGAGACACAGATACGCAGTATTTT
TRBV28	NA	NA	TRBJ2-5	CASSSGAGLFAQETQYF	TGTGCCAGCAGTTCAGGGGCCGGACTCTTCGCCCAAGAGACCCAGTACTTC
TRBV6-1	NA	once	TRBJ1-6	CASTEAFGRSPLHF	TGTGCCAGCACTGAAGCCTTCGGTCGGTCACCCCTCCACTTT
TRBV5-8	NA	NA	TRBJ2-3	CASSFGVSTDTQYF	TGTGCCAGCAGCTTTGGGGTTAGCACAGATACGCAGTATTTT
TRBV6-6	TRBD1	once	TRBJ1-6	CASSRYGQGDTLNSPLHF	TGTGCCAGCAGTCGATACGGACAGGGTGACACATTAAATTCACCCCTCCACTTT
TRBV3-1/TRBV3-2	TRBD2	NA	TRBJ2-7	CASSRAGGISYEQYF	TGTGCCAGCAGCCGGGCGGGAGGGATCTCCTACGAGCAGTACTTC
TRBV10-3	NA	once	TRBJ1-5	CAISESVMGSNQPQHF	TGTGCCATCAGTGAATCGGTGATGGGTAGCAATCAGCCCCAGCATTTT
TRBV27	NA	NA	TRBJ1-1	CASAPNYRNTEAFF	TGTGCCAGCGCCCCGAATTACAGGAACACTGAAGCTTTCTTT
TRBV28	NA	NA	TRBJ2-3	CASSLTRSSTDTQYF	TGTGCCAGCAGCCTCACACGGAGTAGCACAGATACGCAGTATTTT
TRBV12-3/TRBV12-4	NA	NA	TRBJ1-1	CASSEGGTEAFF	TGTGCCAGCAGTGAAGGGGGCACTGAAGCTTTCTTT